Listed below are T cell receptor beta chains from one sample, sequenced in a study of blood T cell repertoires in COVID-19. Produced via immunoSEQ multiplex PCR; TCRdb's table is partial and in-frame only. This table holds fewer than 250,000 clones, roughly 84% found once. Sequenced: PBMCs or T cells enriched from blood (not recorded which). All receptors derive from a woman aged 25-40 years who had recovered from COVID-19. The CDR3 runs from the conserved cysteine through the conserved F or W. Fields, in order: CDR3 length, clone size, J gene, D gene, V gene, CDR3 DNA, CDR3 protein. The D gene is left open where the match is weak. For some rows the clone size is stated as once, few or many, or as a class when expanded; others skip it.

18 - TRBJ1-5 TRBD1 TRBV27 TGTGCCAGCAGTTTATTGGGGACAGGGCTTCAAACTCATCAGCCCCAGCATTTT CASSLLGTGLQTHQPQHF
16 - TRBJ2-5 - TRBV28 TGTGCCAGCAGAACCTCCCTTCTAGGGGGGGAAGAGACCCAGTACTTC CASRTSLLGGEETQYF
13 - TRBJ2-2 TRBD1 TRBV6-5 TGTGCCAGCGGGCAGGGGGCAACCGGGGAGCTGTTTTTT CASGQGATGELFF
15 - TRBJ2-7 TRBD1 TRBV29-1 TGCAGCGTTGGGTCGGACAGGCTAAGCTCCTACGAGCAGTACTTC CSVGSDRLSSYEQYF
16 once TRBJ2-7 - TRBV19 TGTGCCAGTAGTATCCCCATCCGACAGGCCTCCTACGAGCAGTACTTC CASSIPIRQASYEQYF
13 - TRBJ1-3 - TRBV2 TGTGCCAGCAGAGCTGACTATGGAAACACCATATATTTT CASRADYGNTIYF
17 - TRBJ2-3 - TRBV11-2 TGTGCCAGCAGCTTAGAGATCCGGGTCATAAGCACAGATACGCAGTATTTT CASSLEIRVISTDTQYF
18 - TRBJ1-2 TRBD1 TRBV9 TGTGCCAGCAGCGCTTATTCAGGGGGTCTCCACGGAATTTCTGGCTACACCTTC CASSAYSGGLHGISGYTF
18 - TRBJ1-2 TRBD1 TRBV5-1 TGCGCCAGCAGCTTGGCCGGGACAGGGTTTCTCAGGGACTATGGCTACACCTTC CASSLAGTGFLRDYGYTF
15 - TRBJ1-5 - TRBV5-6 TGTGCCAGCAGCTTCTCCGGGGTCCGGGATCAGCCCCAGCATTTT CASSFSGVRDQPQHF
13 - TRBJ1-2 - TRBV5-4 TGTGCCAGCAGCTTGAACGACGCGGGTGGCTACACCTTC CASSLNDAGGYTF
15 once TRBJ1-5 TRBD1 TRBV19 TGTGCCAGTAGGGGCGGGACAGTTAGCAATCAGCCCCAGCATTTT CASRGGTVSNQPQHF
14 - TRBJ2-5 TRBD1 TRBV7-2 TGTGCCAGCAACCAAGAGGGACAGGGCTTGACCCAGTACTTC CASNQEGQGLTQYF
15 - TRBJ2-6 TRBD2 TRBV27 TGTGCCAGCAGTTTTAGCGGGTTTGGGGCCAACGTCCTGACTTTC CASSFSGFGANVLTF
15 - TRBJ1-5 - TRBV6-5 TGTGCCAGCAGTTACTCGGGGGCAGCGAATCAGCCCCAGCATTTT CASSYSGAANQPQHF
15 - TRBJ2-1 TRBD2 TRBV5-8 TGTGCCAGCAGCTTGCGGGGAGGGTACTACAATGAGCAGTTCTTC CASSLRGGYYNEQFF
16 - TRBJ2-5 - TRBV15 TGTGCCACCAGCAGAGATCCCGGAGGGATACAAGAGACCCAGTACTTC CATSRDPGGIQETQYF
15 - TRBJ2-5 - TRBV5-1 TGCGCCAGCAGCTTGGAGACAGCGAGGCAAGAGACCCAGTACTTC CASSLETARQETQYF
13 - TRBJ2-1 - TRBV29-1 TGCAGCGTTGATGAGGGGGGGTACAATGAGCAGTTCTTC CSVDEGGYNEQFF
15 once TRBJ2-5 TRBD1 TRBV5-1 TGCGCCAGCAGCTTGCTCCGGGACAGTAAAGAGACCCAGTACTTC CASSLLRDSKETQYF
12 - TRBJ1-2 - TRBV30 TGTGCCTGGAGTCCCGGTAGTCCCGGCTACACCTTC CAWSPGSPGYTF
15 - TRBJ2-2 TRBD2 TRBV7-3 TGTGCCAGCAGCTCCGGGACTACGAACACCGGGGAGCTGTTTTTT CASSSGTTNTGELFF
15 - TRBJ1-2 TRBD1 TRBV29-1 TGCAGCATTGGGGAGGGACAGGGAACGAACTATGGCTACACCTTC CSIGEGQGTNYGYTF
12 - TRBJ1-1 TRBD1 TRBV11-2 TGTGCCAGCAGCCTATCGGACAGGGAAGCTTTCTTT CASSLSDREAFF
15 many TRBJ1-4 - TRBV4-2 TGTGCCAGCAGCCAAGCGGGAGCACTAAATGAAAAACTGTTTTTT CASSQAGALNEKLFF
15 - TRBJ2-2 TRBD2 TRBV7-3 TGTGCCAGCAGCCCTCGGGAGGGGGGCACCGGGGAGCTGTTTTTT CASSPREGGTGELFF
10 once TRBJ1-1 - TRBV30 TGTGCCTGGACAGGAGGTGAAGCTTTCTTT CAWTGGEAFF
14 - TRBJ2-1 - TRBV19 TGTGCCAGTAGTATAGCAAGAGGGAACAATGAGCAGTTCTTC CASSIARGNNEQFF
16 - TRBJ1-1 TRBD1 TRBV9 TGTGCCAGCAGCTTAACAGGGGGCACGATGAACACTGAAGCTTTCTTT CASSLTGGTMNTEAFF
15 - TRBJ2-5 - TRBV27 TGTGCCAGCAGTTTATTCCTCACGAGGGTCGAGACCCAGTACTTC CASSLFLTRVETQYF
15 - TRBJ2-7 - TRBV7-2 TGTGCCAGCAGCTCAAAAGCTGACTTTTTCTACGAGCAGTACTTC CASSSKADFFYEQYF
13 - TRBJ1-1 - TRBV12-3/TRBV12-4 TGTGCCAGCAGTTTAGAGAGAATGACTGAAGCTTTCTTT CASSLERMTEAFF
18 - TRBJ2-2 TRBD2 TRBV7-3 TGTGCCAGCAGCGGCATAGCGGGAGTACCCGCGAACACCGGGGAGCTGTTTTTT CASSGIAGVPANTGELFF
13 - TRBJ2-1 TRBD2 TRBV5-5 TGTGCCAGCAGCGGAACTAGCGGGGCAGAGCAGTTCTTC CASSGTSGAEQFF
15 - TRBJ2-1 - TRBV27 TGTGCCAGCAGCAAAGCAGGGTCGTCCTACAATGAGCAGTTCTTC CASSKAGSSYNEQFF
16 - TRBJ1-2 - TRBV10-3 TGTGCCATCAGTGAGCCCGCCCAGGGGAGAGGCTATGGCTACACCTTC CAISEPAQGRGYGYTF
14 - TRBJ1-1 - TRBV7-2 TGTGCCAGCAGCGCTATCGGGGGGAGCACTGAAGCTTTCTTT CASSAIGGSTEAFF
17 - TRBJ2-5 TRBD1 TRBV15 TGTGCCACCAGCAGAGATCCTCTGGGGACAGGGCCAGAGACCCAGTACTTC CATSRDPLGTGPETQYF
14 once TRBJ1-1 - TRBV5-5 TGTGCCAGCAGCTTGGAGGCAGGGCCGATAGAAGCTTTCTTT CASSLEAGPIEAFF
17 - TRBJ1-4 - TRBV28 TGTGCCAGCAGACGCGCACAGGGTCGGCGAACTAATGAAAAACTGTTTTTT CASRRAQGRRTNEKLFF
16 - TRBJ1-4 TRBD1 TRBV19 TGTGCCAGTAGTATCGGGACCGGGACAGGGAATGAAAAACTGTTTTTT CASSIGTGTGNEKLFF
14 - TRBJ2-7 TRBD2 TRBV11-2 TGTGCCAGCAAGCCTCTAGCGGGCCCCTACGAGCAGTACTTC CASKPLAGPYEQYF
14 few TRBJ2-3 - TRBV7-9 TGTGCCAGCAGCTTAGGCAGGGTGAAAGATACGCAGTATTTT CASSLGRVKDTQYF
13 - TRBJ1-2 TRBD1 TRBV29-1 TGCAGCGTTGGGGGACAGGGAACGGAGGGCTACACCTTC CSVGGQGTEGYTF
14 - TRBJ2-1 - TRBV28 TGTGCCAGCAGTTTCGGCGGGGTTAGGAATGAGCAGTTCTTC CASSFGGVRNEQFF
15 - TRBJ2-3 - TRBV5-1 TGCGCCAGCAGCTTGATTGGGCGGGTTGCAGATACGCAGTATTTT CASSLIGRVADTQYF
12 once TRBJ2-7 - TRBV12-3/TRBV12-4 TGTGCCAGCAGGGGGGACACGTACGAGCAGTACTTC CASRGDTYEQYF
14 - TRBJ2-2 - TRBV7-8 TGTGCCAGCAGCTTACTGAGCCCCGCCGGGGAGCTGTTTTTT CASSLLSPAGELFF
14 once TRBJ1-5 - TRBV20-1 TGCAGTGCTAGTTGGCAGGGGACCAATCAGCCCCAGCATTTT CSASWQGTNQPQHF
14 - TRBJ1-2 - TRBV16 TGTGCCAGCAGCCCGGAGACAGCTGTTTATGGCTACACCTTC CASSPETAVYGYTF
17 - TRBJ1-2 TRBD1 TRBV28 TGTGCCAGCAGCGCTTGGACAGGAACCTCGTATCTCCCGGGCTACACCTTC CASSAWTGTSYLPGYTF
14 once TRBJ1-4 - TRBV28 TGTGCCAGCAGGATGGAAGCGGATAATGAAAAACTGTTTTTT CASRMEADNEKLFF
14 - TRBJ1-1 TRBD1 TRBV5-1 TGCGCCAGCAGCTTGGCTGCAGGGGGCACTGAAGCTTTCTTT CASSLAAGGTEAFF
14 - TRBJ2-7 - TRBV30 TGTGCCTGTACCTGGGCAGAAAAGGCCCACGAGCAGTACTTC CACTWAEKAHEQYF
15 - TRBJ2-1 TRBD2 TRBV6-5 TGTGCCAGCAGTTGGGGGACTAACCCTGAGGGTGAGCAGTTCTTC CASSWGTNPEGEQFF